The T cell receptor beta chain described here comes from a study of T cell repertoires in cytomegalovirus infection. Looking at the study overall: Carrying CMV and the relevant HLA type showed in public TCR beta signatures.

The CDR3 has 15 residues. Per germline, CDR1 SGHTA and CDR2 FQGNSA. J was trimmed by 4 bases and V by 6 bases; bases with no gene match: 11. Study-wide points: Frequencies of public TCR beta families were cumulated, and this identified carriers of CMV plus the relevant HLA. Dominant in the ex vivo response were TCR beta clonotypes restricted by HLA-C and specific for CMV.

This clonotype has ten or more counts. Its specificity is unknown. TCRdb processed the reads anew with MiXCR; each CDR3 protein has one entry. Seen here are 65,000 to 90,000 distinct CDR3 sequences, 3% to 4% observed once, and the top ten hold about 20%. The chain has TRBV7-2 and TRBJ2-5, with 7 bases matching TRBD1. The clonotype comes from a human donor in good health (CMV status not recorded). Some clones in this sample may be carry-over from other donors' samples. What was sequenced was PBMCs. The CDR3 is CASRLGQVQGETQYF. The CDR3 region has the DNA TGTGCCAGCAGACTAGGACAGGTGCAAGGAGAGACCCAGTACTTC. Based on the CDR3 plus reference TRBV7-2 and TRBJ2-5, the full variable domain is GAGVSQSPSNKVTEKGKDVELRCDPISGHTALYWYRQSLGQGLEFLIYFQGNSAPDKSGLPSDRFSAERTGGSVSTLTIQRTQQEDSAVYLCASRLGQVQGETQYFGPGTRLLVL.